The 10 T cell receptor beta chains listed next were all sequenced from one sample in a study of CD8 T cells in Susac syndrome (dated by TCRdb to between 2019 and 2020). Libraries were prepared through the immunoSEQ multiplex PCR assay. RNA was extracted using the RNeasy kit, and about 0.45 to 1 ug of the RNA was reverse transcribed with random hexamers. TCRdb redid the processing of the public reads, applying fastp at Q25 and MiXCR, and retained in-frame beta chains. Merged by CDR3 protein, the rows form single entries marked with the most common genes and DNA. Across this sample there are 120,000 to 150,000 distinct CDR3 sequences, with nearly 97% seen only once. Of the sample, roughly 0.08% falls within the top ten clones. Sequenced material: CD4+ T cells from PBMCs. These receptors were taken from a human donor with Susac syndrome.

The chain carries TRBV29-1 and TRBJ1-1; a possible D gene is TRBD1 (5 bases). The ends were cut back, 4 bases at V and 1 base at J, with 7 bases in the middle. CDR3 length: 12 residues. Germline V gene data show CDR1 as SQVTM and CDR2 as ANQGSEA. This chain's CDR3 is CSVVGGNTEAFF. The CDR3 nucleotides are TGCAGCGTTGTGGGGGGGAACACTGAAGCTTTCTTT.

The J gene is TRBJ2-7, the V gene TRBV18; D not certain. The germline V and J ends were trimmed by 4 bases and 5 bases, with 12 bases remaining between them. Germline V gene data show CDR1 as KGHSH and CDR2 as LQKENI. The CDR3 has 13 amino acids. The CDR3 DNA follows: TGTGCCAGCTCACTCACGGCGTCCCACGAGCAGTACTTC. As protein: CASSLTASHEQYF.

This chain connects TRBV4-1 to TRBJ2-1; D unresolved. The length of the CDR3 is 13 residues. Germline lookup yields CDR1 MGHRA and CDR2 YSYEKL. The ends were cut back, 0 bases at V and 4 bases at J, with 4 bases in the middle. In nucleotides, the CDR3 is TGCGCCAGCAGCCAAGACAGTTACAATGAGCAGTTCTTC. This codes for CASSQDSYNEQFF.

The chain recombines TRBV20-1 with TRBJ2-1, with TRBD2 matching over 8 bases. CDR3 size: 14 residues. The trim removed 7 bases at V and 1 base at J, leaving 6 bases unmatched. The germline CDR1 and CDR2 sequences are DFQATT and SNEGSKA (reference sequence). The CDR3 reads CSVKRERSYNEQFF. Here the CDR3 DNA reads TGCAGTGTCAAGCGGGAGCGGTCCTACAATGAGCAGTTCTTC.

This chain links TRBV15 with TRBJ2-1, with a weak D call TRBD1 (5 bases). The CDR3 consists of 16 residues. Germline V lookup: CDR1 LNHNV, CDR2 YYDKDF (reference sequence). Trimming took off 3 bases at V and 6 bases at J, with 18 bases between the two ends. CDR3 sequence reads: CATSRGTAVQGNEQFF. DNA for the CDR3: TGTGCCACCAGCAGGGGCACAGCCGTGCAGGGCAATGAGCAGTTCTTC. The full variable domain, rest sourced from reference TRBV15 and TRBJ2-1, is DAMVIQNPRYQVTQFGKPVTLSCSQTLNHNVMYWYQQKSSQAPKLLFHYYDKDFNNEADTPDNFQSRRPNTSFCFLDIRSPGLGDTAMYLCATSRGTAVQGNEQFFGPGTRLTVL.

The V gene is TRBV5-1, the J gene TRBJ2-7; either TRBD1 or TRBD2 may fit D (5 bases each). This CDR3 is built from 15 residues. From germline, CDR1 is SGHRS and CDR2 YFSETQ. With 0 bases removed from V and 0 bases from J, the gap between germline ends came to 10 bases. CDR3: CASSLVGASSYEQYF. The CDR3 region has the DNA TGCGCCAGCAGCTTGGTCGGGGCCAGCTCCTACGAGCAGTACTTC. Together with reference TRBV5-1 and TRBJ2-7, the CDR3 gives the full variable domain: KAGVTQTPRYLIKTRGQQVTLSCSPISGHRSVSWYQQTPGQGLQFLFEYFSETQRNKGNFPGRFSGRQFSNSRSEMNVSTLELGDSALYLCASSLVGASSYEQYFGPGTRLTVT.

The CDR3, as DNA: TGTGCCAGCAGCCCGGTGGCCTCTAATGAAAAACTGTTTTTT. Its translation: CASSPVASNEKLFF. The chain couples TRBV11-2 to TRBJ1-4; the D is unclear. The germline CDR1 and CDR2 sequences are SGHAT and FQNNGV. There are 14 residues in the CDR3. Between the trimmed V and J ends, which lost 5 bases and 3 bases, there was a span of 10 bases.

This clonotype was counted a single time. V and J are TRBV7-2 and TRBJ2-1, with TRBD2 as a possible D gene (6 bases). The germline CDR1 and CDR2 sequences are SGHTA and FQGNSA. The V and J ends lost 5 bases and 10 bases respectively, with 12 bases between them. This CDR3 has 12 amino acids. As DNA, the CDR3 is TGTGCCAGCAGCCTTACTAGCTTGGAGCAGTTCTTC. Amino acids: CASSLTSLEQFF.

The genes are TRBV10-3 and TRBJ1-2, with a tentative D call TRBD1 (5 bases). The germline V and J ends were trimmed by 7 bases and 4 bases, with 10 bases remaining between them. CDR1 is ENHRY and CDR2 is SYGVKD in the germline V gene. This CDR3 spans 12 amino acids. The CDR3 loop reads CAITGDGYGYTF. Written as DNA, the CDR3 is TGTGCCATCACCGGGGACGGCTATGGCTACACCTTC.

This sequence joins TRBV20-1 and TRBJ1-4, with D possibly TRBD1 on 5 matching bases. Per germline, CDR1 DFQATT and CDR2 SNEGSKA (reference sequence). Trimming shortened V by 2 bases and J by 8 bases, and 24 bases separated the two germline ends. The CDR3 covers 17 residues. CDR3 sequence: CSARRGRLGDRKEKLFF. The CDR3 region has the DNA TGCAGTGCTAGAAGGGGAAGACTCGGGGACCGGAAAGAAAAACTGTTTTTT.